Below, 20 T cell receptor beta chains from the same sample are listed, as sequenced in a study of CD4 and CD8 cells across lung adenocarcinoma regions. TCRdb redid the calling of the PCR reads with MiXCR, one entry per CDR3 protein. This sample yields some 7,200 distinct CDR3 sequences, of which 45% to 70% are seen a single time; about a quarter belongs to the top ten. The sample was CD4+ T cells from the center of a lung tumor. These receptors were collected from a female donor with lung adenocarcinoma. The CD4 and CD8 labels of this study may be unreliable.

This chain links TRBV7-2 with TRBJ2-7; maybe TRBD1 (6 bases). In germline, CDR1 is SGHTA, CDR2 FQGNSA. The CDR3 contains 13 residues. With 5 bases removed from V and 3 bases from J, the gap between germline ends came to 11 bases. The CDR3 spells CASSRTQGYEQYF. CDR3 nucleotide sequence: TGTGCCAGCAGCCGGACACAGGGCTACGAGCAGTACTTC.

This clonotype was observed at least ten times. The genes are TRBV6-1 and TRBJ2-4; 10 nucleotides match TRBD2. This CDR3 region has 15 residues. V lost 2 bases to trimming and J lost 6 bases; unmatched junction nucleotides: 4. CDR1 and CDR2 (germline): MNHNS, SASEGT. DNA for the CDR3: TGTGCCAGCAGTGAAATGGCTAGCGGGAGAAACATTCAGTACTTC. It yields the protein CASSEMASGRNIQYF.

This clonotype has a handful of counts. The chain links TRBV27 to TRBJ2-5; D possibly corresponds to TRBD2 (6 bases). The J call is doubtful: the DNA matches TRBJ2-4 better. The CDR3 length is 15 residues. CDR1 is MNHEY and CDR2 is SMNVEV in the germline V gene (reference sequence). CDR3 residues: CASTNRGGDQDIQYF. The CDR3 DNA reads TGTGCCAGCACCAACCGGGGCGGGGACCAAGACATTCAGTACTTC.

This clonotype is judged medium-sized. The rearrangement uses TRBV6-4 and TRBJ2-2, with D possibly called TRBD1 or TRBD2 (5 bases each). The V end was cut by 6 bases, the J end by 7 bases, with 12 bases between. Germline values: CDR1 MRHNA, CDR2 SNTAGT. There are 13 residues in the CDR3. The CDR3 DNA reads TGTGCCAGCAGCCACGAGGGGTTCGGGGAGCTGTTTTTT. This sequence encodes CASSHEGFGELFF.

This clonotype was seen only a few times. This sequence joins TRBV7-6 and TRBJ1-6; D possibly corresponds to TRBD1 (5 bases). V was pared by 3 bases and J by 7 bases, with 16 bases between. The germline gives CDR1 SGHVS, CDR2 FNYEAQ. This CDR3 is built from 16 residues. The CDR3 DNA reads as TGTGCCAGCAGCTTGGGAGCTAGGGGATCGAATTCACCCCTCCACTTT. It codes for CASSLGARGSNSPLHF.

In regard to this clonotype: Likely a read error: the CDR3 ends without its conserved phenylalanine or tryptophan. The DNA is left out, because the CDR3 cannot be placed on it with certainty; the CDR3 is given as TCRdb lists it. The chain is built from TRBV27 and TRBJ2-5; the table's D gene call, TRBD1, was not cross checked with the DNA. 15 amino acids form the CDR3, both terminal residues included. The germline V gene has CDR1 MNHEY and CDR2 SMNVEV (reference sequence). CDR3 sequence: CASSLRPGGQETQYS.

The chain joins TRBV6-5 to TRBJ2-5, with TRBD2 identical over 7 bases. This CDR3 comprises 13 residues. Germline loops: CDR1 MNHEY, CDR2 SVGAGI. V lost 2 bases, J lost 5 bases, and 2 bases stayed unmatched. CDR3 nucleotide sequence: TGTGCCAGCAGTTACGCGGGAGCGGAGACCCAGTACTTC. Translating gives CASSYAGAETQYF.

This clonotype showed up just once. The V call is TRBV27, the J call TRBJ2-4, with D possibly being TRBD2 (6 bases). CDR1 and CDR2 from the germline V gene are MNHEY and SMNVEV (reference sequence). The V end lost 4 bases, the J end lost 12 bases, and 25 bases lay between the germline ends. The CDR3 spans 16 residues. The CDR3 sequence is CASSSPGLGGKDTQYF. In nucleotides, the CDR3 is TGTGCCAGCAGTTCCCCGGGGCTGGGAGGCAAAGACACTCAGTACTTC.

With regard to this clonotype: The junction shows a germline mismatch at one end, possibly a read error. This CDR3 reads CASSERWGKATYNTQFF. The CDR3 nucleotides read TGTGCCAGCAGTGAACGGTGGGGTAAAGCTACCTACAATACGCAGTTCTTT. V gene TRBV6-4 combines with J gene TRBJ2-1; D ambiguous. Per germline, CDR1 MRHNA and CDR2 SNTAGT. The CDR3 is 17 residues long.

This chain uses TRBV10-2 with TRBJ2-1; D might be TRBD2 (5 bases). The V gene's germline CDR1 is WSHSY and CDR2 SAAADI. Between the trimmed V and J ends, which lost 10 bases and 6 bases, there was a span of 10 bases. The CDR3 covers 11 residues. CDR3 nucleotides: TGCGCCACGGACTTGACCAATGAGCAGTTCTTC. Translation: CATDLTNEQFF.

Comment on this clonotype: The germline gene is not matched at one end of the junction; a read error may be the cause. The chain combines TRBV27 with TRBJ2-5, with D possibly TRBD2 on 5 matching bases. The J call is in doubt because the DNA end fits TRBJ2-4 better. The CDR3 runs to 15 residues. CDR1 and CDR2 from the germline V gene are MNHEY and SMNVEV (reference sequence). The CDR3 DNA reads as TGTGCCGGCAGGAACGGCGGCCGGGAAGGAGACATTCAGTACTTC. Encoded protein: CAGRNGGREGDIQYF.

The chain carries TRBV5-1 and TRBJ1-4, with 9 bases fitting TRBD1. This CDR3 comprises 15 residues. Trimming took 4 bases from V and 6 from J; bases not matched to a gene: 7. Germline CDR1 SGHRS, CDR2 YFSETQ. The CDR3 reads CASSHGQGSHEKLFF. The DNA of the CDR3 is TGCGCCAGCAGCCACGGACAGGGGTCGCATGAAAAACTGTTTTTT.

On this clonotype: Mismatch with germline at one junction end may stem from a read error. This chain joins TRBV6-1 and TRBJ2-5; D ambiguous. From germline, CDR1 is MNHNS and CDR2 SASEGT. The length of the CDR3 is 14 residues. Here the CDR3 reads CARLGGQDQETQYF. CDR3 sequence (DNA): TGTGCGAGGCTCGGTGGCCAAGACCAAGAGACGCAGTACTTC.

This clonotype ranks as large. V and J are TRBV7-2 and TRBJ2-1; TRBD2 matches 7 bases. The CDR3 covers 14 residues. V was pared by 0 bases and J by 6 bases, with 2 bases of the junction left unmatched. Germline V gives CDR1 SGHTA, CDR2 FQGNSA. CDR3 residues: CASSLAAGANEQFF. The CDR3 DNA sequence: TGTGCCAGCAGCTTAGCGGCGGGAGCCAATGAGCAGTTCTTC.

Ten or more counts support this clonotype. The CDR3 DNA is TGTGCCAGCAGTTTTAGAGGGGATACGCAGTATTTT. Translated, it gives CASSFRGDTQYF. V usage is TRBV27 and J usage is TRBJ2-3, with D perhaps TRBD2 (5 bases). This CDR3 has 12 amino acids. The germline gives CDR1 MNHEY, CDR2 SMNVEV (reference sequence). The V end was cut by 3 bases, the J end by 6 bases, with 7 bases between.

The genes are TRBV6-5 and TRBJ2-1; D possibly matches TRBD1 or TRBD2 (5 bases each). The CDR3 totals 19 residues. Germline CDR1 is MNHEY and CDR2 is SVGAGI. Trimming removed 0 bases at V and 5 bases at J, with 23 bases between. CDR3 in DNA: TGTGCCAGCAGTTACTCGCCGACATCGGGACCTAGGGTTAACAATGAGCAGTTCTTC. Translating gives CASSYSPTSGPRVNNEQFF.

The chain combines TRBV27 with TRBJ2-5; 8 bases map to TRBD2. The CDR3 sequence is 15 residues long. Germline CDR1 reads MNHEY; CDR2 reads SMNVEV (reference sequence). The CDR3 sequence is CGGGHGGGDQETQYF. The DNA for the CDR3 is TGTGGCGGGGGGCACGGGGGCGGTGACCAAGAGACCCAGTACTTC.

This clonotype was detected many times. V and J are TRBV11-2 and TRBJ2-3; 7 bases are a match to TRBD2. Germline V gives CDR1 SGHAT, CDR2 FQNNGV. Unmatched junction bases numbered 6, after V lost 7 bases and J lost 2 bases. CDR3 length: 14 amino acids. CDR3: CASKRDHLTDTQYF. As DNA, the CDR3 is TGTGCCAGCAAGCGGGACCACCTCACAGATACGCAGTATTTT.

This clonotype was counted once. The CDR3: CASSVSSGSRTETQYF. The CDR3 DNA reads TGTGCCAGCAGTGTCTCTAGCGGGAGTCGTACAGAGACCCAGTATTTT. This sequence joins TRBV6-1 and TRBJ2-3; 10 bases line up with TRBD2. The germline CDR1 and CDR2 sequences are MNHNS and SASEGT. CDR3 length equals 16 residues. V dropped 4 bases and J dropped 12; count of bases not matched to a gene: 16.

This clonotype was picked up a small number of times. The chain uses TRBV27 and TRBJ2-1, with 9 bases lining up with TRBD2. The CDR3 covers 18 residues. Germline CDR1 MNHEY, CDR2 SMNVEV (reference sequence). After removal of 9 bases from V and 0 bases from J, the junction contained 15 bases not matched to a gene. The CDR3 protein is CASRKGREGPSSYNEQFF. The CDR3 DNA reads TGTGCCAGTCGTAAGGGGCGGGAGGGTCCTAGCTCCTACAATGAGCAGTTCTTC.